A selection of T cell receptor beta chains follows, all from one sample in a study of blood T cell repertoires in COVID-19. Libraries were prepared by immunoSEQ multiplex PCR; TCRdb keeps only in-frame clonotypes and omits some of them. The sample yields 390,000 or so clones, over 75% seen once. The material sequenced was peripheral blood. All receptors come from a woman younger than 45 with COVID-19, enrolled during active disease. CDR3s include the opening cysteine and the closing phenylalanine or tryptophan. The order of the fields is V gene, J gene, clone size, D gene, CDR3 protein, CDR3 DNA. The D gene is left open where the match is weak. Expanded clones get a size class; other rows say once, few or many, or leave the size out.

v_gene: TRBV29-1; j_gene: TRBJ2-1; abundance: -; d_gene: -; CDR3aa: CSVEPQGLGNEQFF; CDR3nt: TGCAGCGTTGAGCCCCAGGGGTTAGGCAATGAGCAGTTCTTC
v_gene: TRBV6-6; j_gene: TRBJ2-7; abundance: -; d_gene: TRBD2; CDR3aa: CASSSLAGVKFEQYF; CDR3nt: TGTGCCAGCAGTTCTCTAGCGGGAGTTAAGTTCGAGCAGTACTTC
v_gene: TRBV7-3; j_gene: TRBJ1-1; abundance: -; d_gene: -; CDR3aa: CASSLGGLGTEAFF; CDR3nt: TGTGCCAGCAGCTTGGGGGGGCTTGGCACTGAAGCTTTCTTT
v_gene: TRBV6-5; j_gene: TRBJ2-7; abundance: -; d_gene: -; CDR3aa: CASSRSSYEQYF; CDR3nt: TGTGCCAGCAGTAGGAGCTCCTACGAGCAGTACTTC
v_gene: TRBV30; j_gene: TRBJ2-5; abundance: -; d_gene: -; CDR3aa: CAWMQGQETQYF; CDR3nt: TGTGCCTGGATGCAGGGACAAGAGACCCAGTACTTC
v_gene: TRBV5-1; j_gene: TRBJ2-1; abundance: -; d_gene: TRBD2; CDR3aa: CASARAASGIGDEQFF; CDR3nt: TGCGCCAGCGCTAGAGCCGCTAGCGGGATCGGCGATGAGCAGTTCTTC
v_gene: TRBV4-3; j_gene: TRBJ1-4; abundance: -; d_gene: TRBD1; CDR3aa: CASSRTTGDNEKLFF; CDR3nt: TGCGCCAGCAGCCGAACGACAGGGGATAATGAAAAACTGTTTTTT
v_gene: TRBV19; j_gene: TRBJ2-1; abundance: -; d_gene: TRBD2; CDR3aa: CASSMPGLAGASYNEQFF; CDR3nt: TGTGCCAGTAGTATGCCGGGACTAGCGGGAGCCTCCTACAATGAGCAGTTCTTC
v_gene: TRBV28; j_gene: TRBJ1-3; abundance: -; d_gene: TRBD1; CDR3aa: CASSLLGTGVSGNTIYF; CDR3nt: TGTGCCAGCAGTTTATTAGGGACAGGGGTCTCTGGAAACACCATATATTTT
v_gene: TRBV2; j_gene: TRBJ1-3; abundance: few; d_gene: -; CDR3aa: CASSLRGPKSRNTIYF; CDR3nt: TGTGCCAGCAGCCTAAGGGGCCCTAAAAGTCGGAACACCATATATTTT
v_gene: TRBV7-8; j_gene: TRBJ2-1; abundance: -; d_gene: TRBD2; CDR3aa: CASRSLAGSYNEQFF; CDR3nt: TGTGCCAGCAGATCCCTAGCGGGTTCCTACAATGAGCAGTTCTTC
v_gene: TRBV27; j_gene: TRBJ2-1; abundance: -; d_gene: TRBD2; CDR3aa: CASRLALAGGNEQFF; CDR3nt: TGTGCCAGCAGGCTCGCCCTAGCGGGAGGGAATGAGCAGTTCTTC
v_gene: TRBV15; j_gene: TRBJ2-5; abundance: -; d_gene: -; CDR3aa: CATNSGVGPQETQYF; CDR3nt: TGTGCCACCAACTCGGGGGTGGGGCCCCAAGAGACCCAGTACTTC
v_gene: TRBV10-2; j_gene: TRBJ2-1; abundance: -; d_gene: -; CDR3aa: CASSRNGGVNEQFF; CDR3nt: TGCGCCAGTTCAAGGAACGGGGGAGTAAATGAGCAGTTCTTC